This record concerns one T cell receptor (beta chain) sequence. This receptor's antigen is unknown. There are no base qualities to consult, and no much larger clone falls within one base. The entry originates in a study of CD8 T cells in ankylosing spondylitis (dated by TCRdb to the late 2010s). Background on the whole study: The study set out to find disease-linked TCR variants by profiling T cell receptor beta repertoires in ankylosing spondylitis patients and healthy donors. The full study cohort comprised around 25 ankylosing spondylitis patients and 110 or so healthy donors. Peripheral blood samples were taken, and synovial fluid was additionally collected from ankylosing spondylitis patients. The investigation overall reported the following: Some motif variants had previously been reported in the synovial fluid and blood of reactive arthritis patients, which suggests shared mechanisms of disease initiation. The disease-linked clones were reported as significantly enriched in matched synovial fluid samples from ankylosing spondylitis patients. Blood from ankylosing spondylitis patients appeared to be characterized by a TCR beta motif composed of about eight highly homologous amino acid variants. In peripheral blood, the disease-linked clones were found at relatively low frequencies and had a CD8+ phenotype.

The sequencer was an Illumina HiSeq 2500. Quantitative 5'-RACE with molecular barcodes was the method used to prepare the TCR beta libraries. In the authors' own workflow: A new computational method, built on a probabilistic model of VDJ rearrangement, was used to identify disease-linked TCR variants. TCRdb handled the public reads itself, with Q25 trimming in fastp and clone calling in MiXCR, and kept productive beta chains. Identical CDR3 proteins give one entry, which carries the most common genes and DNA. TCRdb, not the original authors, processed these V and J calls. A total of a few hundred thousand distinct CDR3 sequences appear in this sample, under 25% of them only once. The ten top clones hold 15% to 20% of the sample. CDR1 and CDR2 were assigned from the germline V gene as SGHVS and FQNEAQ. The CDR3 measures 14 amino acids from cysteine to phenylalanine. Here the CDR3 DNA is all that survives: 42 bases in frame from base 1. V and J are truncated by 1 base and 8 bases respectively, leaving an intervening sequence of 11 bases.

The rearranged chain carries TRBV7-8 and TRBJ1-4; the D gene cannot be named for sure. This sequence originates from a male donor with ankylosing spondylitis. The specimen sequenced was blood, either unsorted or a sorted T cell fraction (not recorded which). The CDR3 region has the sequence CASSLDGFFEKLFF. The DNA sequence reads TGTGCCAGCAGCTTAGACGGTTTTTTCGAAAAACTGTTTTTT.